The 19 T cell receptor beta chains presented below share a single source sample, sequenced in a study of T cells in women clearing cervical HPV infection. Clones were sequenced by immunoSEQ multiplex PCR, and TCRdb holds only the in-frame ones, with some missing. In all, the sample yields 30,000 to 45,000 clones. The specimen was blood buffy coat. The receptors originated from a woman aged 18 to 69 with a cervical HPV16 infection that either progressed to CIN3+ or cleared (not recorded which).

To note about this clone: The sequence runs out 3 residues before the end of the CDR3; the remainder is reconstructed from the germline J gene. The chain couples TRBV30 to TRBJ1-2; a possible D gene is TRBD1 (6 bases). The CDR3 is 13 amino acids. Germline V gives CDR1 GTSNPN, CDR2 SVGIG (reference sequence). CDR3: CAWSSLRTDTYTF. CDR3 bases read: TGTGCCTGGAGTTCACTCAGGACAGATACC.

As for this clone: The read gets to within 3 residues of the CDR3 end, and the germline J gene fills in the rest. V gene TRBV7-2 combines with J gene TRBJ1-2; D might be TRBD1 (5 bases). Germline lookup yields CDR1 SGHTA and CDR2 FQGNSA. This CDR3 comprises 13 residues. CDR3 DNA (partial): TGTGCCAGCAGCTTAGGGGGCCCCTACGAC. As protein: CASSLGGPYD. The whole CDR3 sequence is CASSLGGPYDYTF.

Points on this clone: The read ends 3 residues shy of where the CDR3 ends; the end is completed using the germline J gene. The chain uses TRBV2 and TRBJ1-2; D unclear. The germline gives CDR1 SNHLY, CDR2 FYNNEI. The CDR3 is 10 residues long. The V end lost 7 bases, the J end lost 3 bases, and 3 bases lay between the germline ends. CDR3 DNA (partial): TGTGCCAGCAAGGACTATGGC. It is translated as CASKDYG. The whole CDR3 sequence is CASKDYGYTF.

Turning to this clone: The DNA ends 3 residues before the CDR3 does, and the rest of the CDR3 is filled in from the germline J gene. This chain uses TRBV18 with TRBJ2-1; 7 bases map to TRBD2. The CDR3 runs 16 residues. V shed 6 bases, J shed 5 bases, and the junction held 13 bases outside the gene matches. The germline CDR1 and CDR2 sequences are KGHSH and LQKENI. The CDR3 sequence: CASSPNPSGANNEQFF. CDR3 DNA, as far as it was read: TGTGCCAGCTCCCCTAATCCAAGCGGGGCTAACAATGAG. Full variable domain (missing parts from reference TRBV18 and TRBJ2-1): NAGVMQNPRHLVRRRGQEARLRCSPMKGHSHVYWYRQLPEEGLKFMVYLQKENIIDESGMPKERFSAEFPKEGPSILRIQQVVRGDSAAYFCASSPNPSGANNEQFFGPGTRLTVL.

Regarding this clone: With the read ending 3 residues before the CDR3 end, the germline J gene is used to fill in that end. V and J are TRBV6-1 and TRBJ2-3; 7 nucleotides line up with TRBD2. Germline loops: CDR1 MNHNS, CDR2 SASEGT. There are 15 residues in the CDR3. The V and J ends lost 3 bases and 2 bases, in that order; junction bases with no gene match: 5. The CDR3 here is CASSDLAGITDTQYF. Partial CDR3 DNA: TGTGCCAGCAGTGACTTAGCGGGCATCACAGATACG.

Remarks on this clone: The read ends 3 residues before the CDR3 terminus; that terminus is restored from the germline J gene. This chain connects TRBV13 to TRBJ1-6; tentative D call: TRBD1 (5 bases). CDR1 is PRHDT and CDR2 is FYEKMQ in the germline V gene (reference sequence). This CDR3 is 14 amino acids long. The V gene lost 3 bases and the J gene lost 5 bases, with 8 bases spanning the gap. The chain's CDR3 is CASSLDTDNSPLHF. The sequenced part of the CDR3 DNA is TGTGCCAGCAGCTTGGACACAGATAATTCACCC.

As for this clone: From the germline J gene comes the end of the CDR3, since the read stops 3 residues before it. The V and J genes are TRBV7-6 and TRBJ1-2; weak D call: TRBD1 (5 bases). The CDR3 length is 15 residues. Germline-derived CDR1 and CDR2 are SGHVS and FNYEAQ. Partial CDR3 DNA: TGTGCCAGCAGCTTAGTTAGCAGGGCTGGCGATGAC. Amino acids: CASSLVSRAGDD. The entire CDR3 sequence reads CASSLVSRAGDDYTF.

As concerns this clone: The sequence runs out 3 residues before the end of the CDR3; the remainder is reconstructed from the germline J gene. This chain uses TRBV20-1 with TRBJ1-2; D is perhaps TRBD1 (6 bases). Trimming shortened V by 5 bases and J by 4 bases, and 20 bases separated the two germline ends. In germline, CDR1 is DFQATT, CDR2 SNEGSKA (reference sequence). This CDR3 contains 15 residues. CDR3 bases read: TGCAGTGCTCAGGCGGGTTACAGGGCAGGCTATGGC. This sequence encodes CSAQAGYRAGYG. The whole CDR3 protein reads CSAQAGYRAGYGYTF.

Notes on this clone: The read gets to within 3 residues of the CDR3 end, and the germline J gene fills in the rest. The chain couples TRBV20-1 to TRBJ1-2; 7 nucleotides align to TRBD1. J lost 4 bases, V lost 2 bases, and 4 bases had no gene match. Germline loops: CDR1 DFQATT, CDR2 SNEGSKA (reference sequence). The CDR3 is 13 residues long. The CDR3 is CSARPTGAYGYTF. CDR3 DNA, as far as it was read: TGCAGTGCTAGACCAACAGGGGCCTATGGC.

To note about this clone: The sequence runs out 3 residues before the end of the CDR3; the remainder is reconstructed from the germline J gene. This chain joins TRBV7-9 and TRBJ2-4; 8 positions agree with TRBD2. Germline trimming cut 6 bases from V and 5 bases from J; bases unmatched to any gene: 9. The CDR3 spans 15 residues. Germline CDR1 SEHNR, CDR2 FQNEAQ (reference sequence). CDR3 DNA (partial): TGTGCCAGCAGTCATAGCGGGAAGGCCCAAAACATT. It encodes CASSHSGKAQNI. The whole CDR3 reads CASSHSGKAQNIQYF.

In the case of this clone: Sequencing ends 3 residues short of the CDR3 end; the germline J gene provides the rest. This chain links TRBV19 with TRBJ1-4; TRBD1 matches 10 bases. J lost 8 bases, V lost 7 bases, and 10 bases had no gene match. This CDR3 comprises 15 residues. Germline assignment: CDR1 LNHDA and CDR2 SQIVND (reference sequence). The sequenced CDR3 bases are TGTGCCAGTAAGGACCAGGGACAGGGGAAAGAAAAA. This gives the protein CASKDQGQGKEK. In full, the CDR3 reads CASKDQGQGKEKLFF.

The CDR3 reads CASSSQGASYNEQFF. Partial CDR3 DNA: TGTGCCAGCAGTTCTCAGGGGGCATCATACAATGAG. The chain has TRBV27 and TRBJ2-1; 8 positions agree with TRBD1. The read ends 3 residues shy of where the CDR3 ends; the end is completed using the germline J gene. Germline V gene sequence: CDR1 MNHEY, CDR2 SMNVEV (reference sequence). Unmatched junction bases numbered 6, after V lost 4 bases and J lost 4 bases. The CDR3 consists of 15 residues.

The CDR3 loop is CASSLSQGKLFF. The sequenced CDR3 bases are TGTGCCAGCAGCTTAAGCCAGGGGAAG. The chain recombines TRBV7-9 with TRBJ2-2; the D gene is possibly TRBD1 (6 bases). The CDR3 end falls 3 residues outside the read, so it is completed with the germline J gene. This CDR3 contains 12 residues. Germline V gene lookup returns CDR1 SEHNR and CDR2 FQNEAQ (reference sequence).

About this clone itself: The CDR3 end falls 3 residues outside the read, so it is completed with the germline J gene. The rearrangement uses TRBV7-6 and TRBJ1-2; 9 bases line up with TRBD1. This CDR3 is built from 15 residues. Trimming at V came to 5 bases and at J to 6 bases, leaving 10 bases not matched to a gene. Germline CDR1 and CDR2: SGHVS and FNYEAQ. CDR3 DNA (partial): TGTGCCAGCAGCGAAGCGGGGACAGGGCCTGATGGC. Translated, it gives CASSEAGTGPDG. The full CDR3 reads CASSEAGTGPDGYTF.

About this clone: One end of the junction does not line up with germline, which may come from a read error. Other DNA sequences in the same sample also yield this CDR3. The CDR3 loop is CASSLGQGSGNTIYF. The DNA read from the CDR3 is TGTGCCAGCAGCTTGGGACAGGGCTCTGGAAACACG. The chain links TRBV7-9 to TRBJ1-3; 9 bases map to TRBD1. The read terminates 3 residues ahead of where the CDR3 ends, so the germline J gene completes it. The CDR3 totals 15 residues. Germline assignment: CDR1 SEHNR and CDR2 FQNEAQ (reference sequence). Full variable domain (missing parts from reference TRBV7-9 and TRBJ1-3): DTGVSQNPRHKITKRGQNVTFRCDPISEHNRLYWYRQTLGQGPEFLTYFQNEAQLEKSRLLSDRFSAERPKGSFSTLEIQRTEQGDSAMYLCASSLGQGSGNTIYFGEGSWLTVV.

CDR3 region: CASSPQGTSGGTDTQYF. The sequenced part of the CDR3 DNA is TGTGCCAGCTCACCTCAAGGGACTAGCGGGGGGACAGATACG. The V call is TRBV18, the J call TRBJ2-3; TRBD2 matches 15 bases. The observed sequence ends 3 residues before the CDR3 terminus, with the missing tail filled in from the germline J gene. V shed 3 bases and J 3 bases; nucleotides not matched to a gene: 4. The CDR3 has 17 residues. Germline CDR1 is KGHSH and CDR2 is LQKENI.

CDR3 DNA, as far as it was read: TGTGCCACCAGCAGAGTGCAGCGGGGGAAGCCCTACGAG. It specifies CATSRVQRGKPYE. From start to end, the CDR3 is CATSRVQRGKPYEQYF. V is TRBV15 and J is TRBJ2-7; 8 nucleotides line up with TRBD2. The missing CDR3 end, 3 residues past where the read stops, is filled in from the germline J gene. The CDR3 runs 16 residues. Germline V gene data show CDR1 as LNHNV and CDR2 as YYDKDF (reference sequence). J gave up 2 bases and V 1 base, and 7 bases lay outside the gene matches. Full variable domain (remainder filled in from reference TRBV15 and TRBJ2-7): DAMVIQNPRYQVTQFGKPVTLSCSQTLNHNVMYWYQQKSSQAPKLLFHYYDKDFNNEADTPDNFQSRRPNTSFCFLDIRSPGLGDTAMYLCATSRVQRGKPYEQYFGPGTRLTVT.

On this clone: Read sequence stops 3 residues before the CDR3 end, and the germline J gene provides the missing end. The chain uses TRBV19 and TRBJ1-5; TRBD1 is a possible D gene (6 bases). Germline CDR1 LNHDA, CDR2 SQIVND (reference sequence). Trimming left V 5 bases short and J 1 base short, with 15 bases between. CDR3 size: 16 residues. CDR3 DNA (partial): TGTGCCAGTAGTCCACTAGGGGGTGTGAGCAATCAGCCC. Amino acids: CASSPLGGVSNQP. The whole CDR3 region reads CASSPLGGVSNQPQHF.

Comments on this clone: Read coverage stops 3 residues before the CDR3 terminus; the germline J gene supplies the remainder. This chain connects TRBV19 to TRBJ2-4, with 9 positions matching TRBD1. The CDR3 loop spans 12 amino acids. CDR1 and CDR2 (germline): LNHDA, SQIVND (reference sequence). The CDR3 bases that were read are TGTGCCAGTCTACAGGGGGCGGGTGGT. This codes for CASLQGAGG. The entire CDR3 protein reads CASLQGAGGQYF.